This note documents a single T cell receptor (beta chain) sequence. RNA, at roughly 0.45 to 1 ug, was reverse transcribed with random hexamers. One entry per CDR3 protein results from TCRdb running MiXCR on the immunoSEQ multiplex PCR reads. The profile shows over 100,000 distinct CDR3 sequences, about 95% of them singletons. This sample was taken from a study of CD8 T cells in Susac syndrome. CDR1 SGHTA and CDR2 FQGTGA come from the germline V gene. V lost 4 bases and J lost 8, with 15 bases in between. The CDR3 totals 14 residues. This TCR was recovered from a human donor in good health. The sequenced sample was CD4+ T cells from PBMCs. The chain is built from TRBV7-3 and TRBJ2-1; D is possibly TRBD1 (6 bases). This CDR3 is CASSSDQGIDEQFF. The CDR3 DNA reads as TGTGCCAGCAGCTCGGATCAGGGGATTGATGAGCAGTTCTTC.